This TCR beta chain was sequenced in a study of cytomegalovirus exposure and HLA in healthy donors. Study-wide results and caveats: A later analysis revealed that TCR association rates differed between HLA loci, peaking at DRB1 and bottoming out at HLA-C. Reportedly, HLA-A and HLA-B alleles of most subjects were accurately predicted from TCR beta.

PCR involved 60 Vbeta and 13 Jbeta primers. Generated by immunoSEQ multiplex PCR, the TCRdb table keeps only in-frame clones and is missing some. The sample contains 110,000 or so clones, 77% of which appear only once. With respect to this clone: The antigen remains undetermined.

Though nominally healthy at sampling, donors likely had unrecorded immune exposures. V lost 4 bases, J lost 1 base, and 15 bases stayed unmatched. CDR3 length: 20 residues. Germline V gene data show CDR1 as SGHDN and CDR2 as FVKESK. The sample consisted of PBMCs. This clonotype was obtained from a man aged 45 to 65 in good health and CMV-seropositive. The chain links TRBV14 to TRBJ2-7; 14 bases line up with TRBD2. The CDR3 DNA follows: TGTGCCAGCAGCCCCTCAGCACGACTAGCGGGGGGGCCCGTGTCCTACGAGCAGTACTTC. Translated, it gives CASSPSARLAGGPVSYEQYF.